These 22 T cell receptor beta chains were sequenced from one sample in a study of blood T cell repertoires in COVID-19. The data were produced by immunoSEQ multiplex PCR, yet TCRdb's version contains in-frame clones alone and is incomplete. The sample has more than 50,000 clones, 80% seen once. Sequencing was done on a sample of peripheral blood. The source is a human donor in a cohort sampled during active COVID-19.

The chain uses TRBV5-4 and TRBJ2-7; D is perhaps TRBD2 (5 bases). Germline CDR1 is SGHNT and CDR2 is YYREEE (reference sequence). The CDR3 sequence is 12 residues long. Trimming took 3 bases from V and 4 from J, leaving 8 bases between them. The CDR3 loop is CASSSPGYEQYF. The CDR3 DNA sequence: TGTGCCAGCAGCTCCCCGGGGTACGAGCAGTACTTC.

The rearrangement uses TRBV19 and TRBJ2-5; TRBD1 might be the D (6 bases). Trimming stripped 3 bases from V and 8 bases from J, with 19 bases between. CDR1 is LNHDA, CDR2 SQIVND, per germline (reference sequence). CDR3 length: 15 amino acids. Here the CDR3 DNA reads TGTGCCAGTAGTATCTGGGCTAATAAGGGGGACACCCAGTACTTC. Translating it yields CASSIWANKGDTQYF.

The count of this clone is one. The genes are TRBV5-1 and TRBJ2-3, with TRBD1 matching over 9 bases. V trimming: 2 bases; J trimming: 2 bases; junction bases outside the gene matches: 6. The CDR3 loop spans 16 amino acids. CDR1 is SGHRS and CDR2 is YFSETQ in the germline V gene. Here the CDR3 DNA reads TGCGCCAGCAGCTTACAGGGGGCTCTCAACACAGATACGCAGTATTTT. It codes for CASSLQGALNTDTQYF.

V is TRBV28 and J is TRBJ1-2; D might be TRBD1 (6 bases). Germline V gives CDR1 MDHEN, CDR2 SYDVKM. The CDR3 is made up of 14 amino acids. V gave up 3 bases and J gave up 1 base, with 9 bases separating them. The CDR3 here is CASSLWTDNYGYTF. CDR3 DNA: TGTGCCAGCAGTTTGTGGACAGATAACTATGGCTACACCTTC.

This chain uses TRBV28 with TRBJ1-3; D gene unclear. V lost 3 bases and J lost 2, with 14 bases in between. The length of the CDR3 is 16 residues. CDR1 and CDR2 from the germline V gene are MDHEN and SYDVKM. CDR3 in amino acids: CASSLGAGWAGNTIYF. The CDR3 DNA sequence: TGTGCCAGCAGTTTGGGTGCGGGTTGGGCTGGAAACACCATATATTTT.

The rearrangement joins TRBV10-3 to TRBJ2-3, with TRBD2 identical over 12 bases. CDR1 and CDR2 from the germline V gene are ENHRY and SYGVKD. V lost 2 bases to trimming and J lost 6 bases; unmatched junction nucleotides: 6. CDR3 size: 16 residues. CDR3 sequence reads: CAISEPSGRALDTQYF. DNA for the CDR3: TGTGCCATCAGTGAGCCTAGCGGGAGGGCCCTCGATACGCAGTATTTT.

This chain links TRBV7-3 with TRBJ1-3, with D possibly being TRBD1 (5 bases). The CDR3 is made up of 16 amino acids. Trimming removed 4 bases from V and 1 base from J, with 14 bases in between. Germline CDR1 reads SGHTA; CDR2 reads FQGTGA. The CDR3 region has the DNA TGTGCCAGCAGCTCTGGCGGGGGTGAGTCTGGAAACACCATATATTTT. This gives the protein CASSSGGGESGNTIYF.

The CDR3 DNA sequence: TGTGCCAGCAGCCTCGGGAGGGCCACATATGGCTACACCTTC. As protein: CASSLGRATYGYTF. The chain links TRBV28 to TRBJ1-2, with unresolved D. This CDR3 is 14 amino acids long. Trimming left V 6 bases short and J 5 bases short, with 16 bases between. Germline CDR1 MDHEN, CDR2 SYDVKM.

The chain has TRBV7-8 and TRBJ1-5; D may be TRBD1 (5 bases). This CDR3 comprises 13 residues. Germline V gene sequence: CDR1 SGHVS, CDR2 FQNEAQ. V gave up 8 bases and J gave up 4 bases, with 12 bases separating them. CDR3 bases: TGTGCCAGCGCGGGGGATCTAAATCAGCCCCAGCATTTT. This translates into CASAGDLNQPQHF.

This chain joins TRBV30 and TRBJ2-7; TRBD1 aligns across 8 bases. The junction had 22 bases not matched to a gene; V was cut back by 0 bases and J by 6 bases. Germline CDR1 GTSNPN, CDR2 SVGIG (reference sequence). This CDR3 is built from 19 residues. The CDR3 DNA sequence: TGTGCCTGGAGTGTACCCGTCAGACGCCGGGACAGGACCCCCGTCGAGCAGTACTTC. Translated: CAWSVPVRRRDRTPVEQYF.

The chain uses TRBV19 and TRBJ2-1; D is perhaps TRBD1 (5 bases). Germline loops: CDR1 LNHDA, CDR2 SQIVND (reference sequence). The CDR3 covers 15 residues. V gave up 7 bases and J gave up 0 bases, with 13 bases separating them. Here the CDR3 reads CASKYQGSSYNEQFF. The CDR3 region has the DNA TGTGCCAGTAAATATCAGGGAAGCTCCTACAATGAGCAGTTCTTC.

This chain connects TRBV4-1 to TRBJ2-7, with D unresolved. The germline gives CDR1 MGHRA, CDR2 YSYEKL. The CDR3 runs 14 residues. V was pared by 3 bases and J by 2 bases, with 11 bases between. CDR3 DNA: TGCGCCAGCAGCCATCCAGGATTAACCTACGAGCAGTACTTC. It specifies CASSHPGLTYEQYF.

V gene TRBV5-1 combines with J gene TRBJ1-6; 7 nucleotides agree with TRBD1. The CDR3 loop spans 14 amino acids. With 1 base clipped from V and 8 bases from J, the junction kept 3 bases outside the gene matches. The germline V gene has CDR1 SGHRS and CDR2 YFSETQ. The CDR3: CASSLITGDSPLHF. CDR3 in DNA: TGCGCCAGCAGCTTGATCACAGGGGATTCACCCCTCCACTTT. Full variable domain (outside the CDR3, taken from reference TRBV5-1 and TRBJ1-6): KAGVTQTPRYLIKTRGQQVTLSCSPISGHRSVSWYQQTPGQGLQFLFEYFSETQRNKGNFPGRFSGRQFSNSRSEMNVSTLELGDSALYLCASSLITGDSPLHFGNGTRLTVT.

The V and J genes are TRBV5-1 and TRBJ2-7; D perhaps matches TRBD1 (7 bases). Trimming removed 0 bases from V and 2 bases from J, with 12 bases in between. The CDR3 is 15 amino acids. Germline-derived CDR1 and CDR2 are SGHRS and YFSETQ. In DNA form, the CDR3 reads TGCGCCAGCAGCTTGGCGGCAGGGGGGACCTACGAGCAGTACTTC. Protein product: CASSLAAGGTYEQYF.

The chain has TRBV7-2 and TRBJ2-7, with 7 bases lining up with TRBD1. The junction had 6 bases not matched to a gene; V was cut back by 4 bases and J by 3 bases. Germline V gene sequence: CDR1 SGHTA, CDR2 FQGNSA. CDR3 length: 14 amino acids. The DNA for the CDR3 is TGTGCCAGCAGCTCGTGGACAGGCCTCTACGAGCAGTACTTC. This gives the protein CASSSWTGLYEQYF.

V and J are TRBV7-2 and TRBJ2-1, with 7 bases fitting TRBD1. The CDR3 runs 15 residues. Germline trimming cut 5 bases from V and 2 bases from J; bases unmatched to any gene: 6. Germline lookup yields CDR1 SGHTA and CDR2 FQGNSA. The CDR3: CASSAKDRPYNEQFF. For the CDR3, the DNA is TGTGCCAGCAGCGCCAAGGACAGGCCCTACAATGAGCAGTTCTTC.

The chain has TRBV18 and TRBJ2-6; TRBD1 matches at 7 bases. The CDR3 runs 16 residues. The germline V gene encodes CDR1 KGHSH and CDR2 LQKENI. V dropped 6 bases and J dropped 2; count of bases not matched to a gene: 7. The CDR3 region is CASSRITGAGANVLTF. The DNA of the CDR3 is TGTGCCAGCTCGAGGATAACAGGGGCTGGGGCCAACGTCCTGACTTTC. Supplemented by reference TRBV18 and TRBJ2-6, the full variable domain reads NAGVMQNPRHLVRRRGQEARLRCSPMKGHSHVYWYRQLPEEGLKFMVYLQKENIIDESGMPKERFSAEFPKEGPSILRIQQVVRGDSAAYFCASSRITGAGANVLTFGAGSRLTVL.

As DNA, the CDR3 is TGTGCCAGCAGCTTGGTAGGACAGAATTCACCCCTCCACTTT. This translates into CASSLVGQNSPLHF. The rearrangement links TRBV5-4 to TRBJ1-6, with D maybe TRBD1 (6 bases). The CDR3 has 14 amino acids. Between the trimmed V and J ends, which lost 0 bases and 7 bases, there was a span of 8 bases. Per germline, CDR1 SGHNT and CDR2 YYREEE (reference sequence).

In DNA, the CDR3 is TGCGCCAGCAGCCAAGACACAGGGTATAACTATGGCTACACCTTC. It yields the protein CASSQDTGYNYGYTF. This sequence joins TRBV4-3 and TRBJ1-2; perhaps TRBD1 as D (6 bases). CDR3 length equals 15 residues. Germline V gene lookup returns CDR1 LGHNA and CDR2 YSLEER. Trimming removed 0 bases from V and 1 base from J, with 9 bases in between.

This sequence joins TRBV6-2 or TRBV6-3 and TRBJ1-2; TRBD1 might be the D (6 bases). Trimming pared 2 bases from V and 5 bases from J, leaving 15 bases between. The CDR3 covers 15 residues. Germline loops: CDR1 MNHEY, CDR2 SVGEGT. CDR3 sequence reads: CASSYVPGELYGYTF. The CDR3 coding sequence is TGTGCCAGCAGTTACGTCCCAGGGGAACTTTATGGCTACACCTTC.

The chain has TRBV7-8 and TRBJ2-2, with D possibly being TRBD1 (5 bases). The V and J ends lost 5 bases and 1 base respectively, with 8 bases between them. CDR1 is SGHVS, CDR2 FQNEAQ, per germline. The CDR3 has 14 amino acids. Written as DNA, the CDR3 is TGTGCCAGCAGCCGAGACAGGAACACCGGGGAGCTGTTTTTT. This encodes CASSRDRNTGELFF.

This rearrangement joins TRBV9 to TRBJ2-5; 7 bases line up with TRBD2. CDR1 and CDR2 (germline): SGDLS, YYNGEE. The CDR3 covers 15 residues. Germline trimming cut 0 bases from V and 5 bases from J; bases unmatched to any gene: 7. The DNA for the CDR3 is TGTGCCAGCAGCGTAGCACTAGCGTCACTGGAGACCCAGTACTTC. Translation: CASSVALASLETQYF.